The 29 T cell receptor beta chains below were found in one sample sequenced in a study of blood T cells in healthy people across ages. The authors ran a second PCR of about 7 to 12 cycles using a sample-barcoded 5' primer and a J-beta primer mix. In TCRdb, the 5' RACE reads were re-called with MiXCR into one record per CDR3 protein. The sample comprises about 580,000 distinct CDR3 sequences, 47% of which are singletons, and about 22% rests with the top ten. The sequenced sample was blood. These receptor sequences come from a man of 80 years or more in good health.

This clonotype was seen more than once but under ten times. The chain employs TRBV29-1 and TRBJ2-7; the D gene could be TRBD1 or TRBD2 (5 bases each). With 3 bases removed from V and 5 bases from J, the gap between germline ends came to 23 bases. Germline CDR1 is SQVTM and CDR2 is ANQGSEA. CDR3 length: 16 amino acids. CDR3 nucleotide sequence: TGCAGCGTTGAGGTTTCCGACGGGACCCGGAGCGACGAGCAGTACTTC. Encoded protein: CSVEVSDGTRSDEQYF.

This clonotype was found a few times. This sequence joins TRBV7-9 and TRBJ2-3, with D maybe TRBD1 (6 bases). Germline V CDR1 and CDR2: SEHNR, FQNEAQ (reference sequence). The CDR3 runs to 13 residues. The V and J ends lost 8 bases and 4 bases respectively, with 13 bases between them. The CDR3 loop reads CASLQGFSDTQYF. CDR3 sequence (DNA): TGTGCCAGCCTCCAGGGGTTTTCAGATACGCAGTATTTT.

Remarks on this clonotype: The junction and the germline gene differ at one end; a read error may be behind it. The chain has TRBV9 and TRBJ2-7, with D perhaps assigned TRBD1 or TRBD2 (5 bases each). The length of the CDR3 is 13 residues. Germline CDR1 SGDLS, CDR2 YYNGEE. CDR3 sequence (DNA): TGTGCCAGCAGCGGGGGACCGATCGGCGAGCGGTACTTC. Protein product: CASSGGPIGERYF.

This clonotype has just a few counts. J is TRBJ2-7 and V is TRBV5-6, with 11 bases identical to TRBD2. CDR1 SGHDT and CDR2 YYEEEE come from the germline V gene. The V gene end was trimmed by 3 bases and the J gene end by 3 bases; junction bases not matched to a gene: 8. The CDR3 runs to 16 residues. The CDR3 is CASSSVAGGVVYEQYF. CDR3 bases: TGTGCCAGCAGCTCGGTAGCGGGAGGGGTCGTCTACGAGCAGTACTTC.

This rearrangement joins TRBV9 to TRBJ2-1; TRBD2 agrees at 11 bases. Per the germline V gene, CDR1 is SGDLS and CDR2 is YYNGEE. There are 17 residues in the CDR3. Losses at the gene ends were 4 bases for V and 3 bases for J; bases not matched to a gene: 9. The CDR3, as DNA: TGTGCCAGCAGCCCTAGCCCGGGACTAGCGGTCTACAATGAGCAGTTCTTC. Its protein product is CASSPSPGLAVYNEQFF.

This clonotype occurred a few times. The gene calls are TRBV10-3 and TRBJ2-7, with 10 positions matching TRBD2. V shed 5 bases and J 3 bases; nucleotides not matched to a gene: 10. The CDR3 totals 16 residues. Germline V lookup: CDR1 ENHRY, CDR2 SYGVKD. This chain's CDR3 is CAISPSGSLRGYEQYF. Written as DNA, the CDR3 is TGTGCCATCAGTCCTAGCGGGAGTCTAAGGGGCTACGAGCAGTACTTC.

This clonotype was counted between two and nine times. The rearrangement links TRBV7-2 to TRBJ1-4, with a weak D call TRBD1 (5 bases). Germline V CDR1 and CDR2: SGHTA, FQGNSA. There are 14 residues in the CDR3. Trimming left V 10 bases short and J 0 bases short, with 12 bases between. The CDR3 DNA sequence: TGTGCCACCGCCAGGGTTGCAACTAATGAAAAACTGTTTTTT. Its protein is CATARVATNEKLFF.

The V gene is TRBV12-3 or TRBV12-4, the J gene TRBJ1-6; D is undetermined. The length of the CDR3 is 13 residues. V gave up 6 bases and J gave up 9 bases, with 12 bases separating them. The CDR3 sequence: CASRTGSASPLHF. The CDR3 DNA sequence: TGTGCCAGCAGGACTGGTTCGGCTTCACCCCTCCACTTT.

The chain recombines TRBV20-1 with TRBJ2-1, with TRBD2 matching over 7 bases. The CDR3 is 12 amino acids. With 1 base clipped from V and 9 bases from J, the junction kept 3 bases outside the gene matches. Per germline, CDR1 DFQATT and CDR2 SNEGSKA (reference sequence). CDR3 nucleotide sequence: TGCAGTGCTAGAGGTTGGGGGGGTGAGCAGTTCTTC. Protein sequence: CSARGWGGEQFF.

The chain links TRBV7-6 to TRBJ2-7, with D tentatively TRBD1 or TRBD2 (6 bases each). There are 14 residues in the CDR3. The germline V and J ends were trimmed by 7 bases and 1 base, with 14 bases remaining between them. Germline loops: CDR1 SGHVS, CDR2 FNYEAQ. CDR3 protein: CASTLRRGSYEQYF. In DNA form, the CDR3 reads TGTGCCAGCACCTTGAGGAGGGGGTCCTACGAGCAGTACTTC.

The rearrangement links TRBV20-1 to TRBJ2-7; no definite D call. Germline V gives CDR1 DFQATT, CDR2 SNEGSKA (reference sequence). CDR3 length: 13 residues. The V end lost 6 bases, the J end lost 0 bases, and 12 bases lay between the germline ends. Written as DNA, the CDR3 is TGCAGTGCCCGGCCGGGCATCTCCTACGAGCAGTACTTC. Translated: CSARPGISYEQYF.

The V and J genes are TRBV5-1 and TRBJ2-3; D call uncertain. Germline CDR1 SGHRS, CDR2 YFSETQ. The V end lost 0 bases, the J end lost 4 bases, and 9 bases lay between the germline ends. This CDR3 is 14 amino acids long. DNA of the CDR3: TGCGCCAGCAGCTTGGCTAGGATCCCAGATACGCAGTATTTT. Translated, it gives CASSLARIPDTQYF.

The V call is TRBV6-6, the J call TRBJ1-1, with D hard to call. V gave up 7 bases and J gave up 5 bases, with 14 bases separating them. The CDR3 is 13 amino acids. Germline CDR1 reads MNHNY; CDR2 reads SVGAGI (reference sequence). In DNA form, the CDR3 reads TGTGCCAGCACCGTTGGGGTGGGGACTGAAGCTTTCTTT. Its protein product is CASTVGVGTEAFF.

The chain couples TRBV20-1 to TRBJ1-1; no definite D call. Germline values: CDR1 DFQATT, CDR2 SNEGSKA (reference sequence). Trimming took off 4 bases at V and 3 bases at J, with 6 bases between the two ends. The CDR3 is made up of 11 amino acids. The CDR3 sequence: CSATEYTEAFF. The CDR3 DNA sequence: TGCAGTGCTACTGAATACACTGAAGCTTTCTTT.

The chain has TRBV7-2 and TRBJ1-1; D unclear. The ends were cut back, 3 bases at V and 7 bases at J, with 6 bases in the middle. Germline lookup yields CDR1 SGHTA and CDR2 FQGNSA. The CDR3 length is 11 residues. The CDR3 region is CASSFLVEAFF. CDR3 DNA sequence: TGTGCCAGCAGCTTCCTTGTTGAAGCTTTCTTT. Full variable domain (missing parts from reference TRBV7-2 and TRBJ1-1): GAGVSQSPSNKVTEKGKDVELRCDPISGHTALYWYRQSLGQGLEFLIYFQGNSAPDKSGLPSDRFSAERTGGSVSTLTIQRTQQEDSAVYLCASSFLVEAFFGQGTRLTVV.

This clonotype was observed a few times. The chain recombines TRBV20-1 with TRBJ2-5; 9 nucleotides match TRBD1. The CDR3 loop spans 13 amino acids. V was clipped by 5 bases and J by 5 bases; unmatched bases: 6. Germline V gives CDR1 DFQATT, CDR2 SNEGSKA (reference sequence). The CDR3 DNA is TGCAGTGCTCCCGGGACAGGGTTGGAGACCCAGTACTTC. Encoded protein: CSAPGTGLETQYF.

The chain has TRBV5-6 and TRBJ2-7; D gene unclear. The J call may be mistaken, given a closer DNA end match to TRBJ2-5. The CDR3 covers 13 residues. Germline V gene lookup returns CDR1 SGHDT and CDR2 YYEEEE. The CDR3 coding sequence is TGTGCCAGCAGCCCCGGATTCTTAGAGACCCAGTACTTC. It specifies CASSPGFLETQYF.

In this sample, this clonotype turned up a few times. This sequence joins TRBV18 and TRBJ2-7, with 8 bases matching TRBD1. The trim removed 3 bases at V and 0 bases at J, leaving 7 bases unmatched. Germline V gene lookup returns CDR1 KGHSH and CDR2 LQKENI. The CDR3 loop spans 16 amino acids. The CDR3 coding sequence is TGTGCCAGCTCACCGCAGACAGGGGCCCTCTCCTACGAGCAGTACTTC. Translation gives CASSPQTGALSYEQYF.

The chain employs TRBV27 and TRBJ1-5; D uncertain. Germline CDR1 MNHEY, CDR2 SMNVEV (reference sequence). The CDR3 runs 17 residues. Trimming cost V 1 base and J 1 base, with 14 bases left between them. Written as DNA, the CDR3 is TGTGCCAGCAGTTTATGGCCAGTAACCGGGAGCAATCAGCCCCAGCATTTT. Translation gives CASSLWPVTGSNQPQHF.

The J gene is TRBJ1-1, the V gene TRBV6-1; D remains ambiguous. This CDR3 region has 13 residues. CDR1 and CDR2 from the germline V gene are MNHNS and SASEGT. V was cut by 0 bases and J by 5 bases, with 7 bases left in between. CDR3 sequence reads: CASSEAWGTEAFF. The DNA for the CDR3 is TGTGCCAGCAGTGAAGCCTGGGGAACTGAAGCTTTCTTT.

This chain uses TRBV5-1 with TRBJ2-3; 12 nucleotides agree with TRBD2. CDR1 SGHRS and CDR2 YFSETQ come from the germline V gene. CDR3 length: 17 residues. V lost 4 bases, J lost 4 bases, and 10 bases stayed unmatched. CDR3 residues: CASSPATSGRLADTQYF. The CDR3 DNA is TGCGCCAGCAGCCCTGCGACTAGCGGGAGATTAGCAGATACGCAGTATTTT. Combining the CDR3 with reference TRBV5-1 and TRBJ2-3 gives the whole variable domain KAGVTQTPRYLIKTRGQQVTLSCSPISGHRSVSWYQQTPGQGLQFLFEYFSETQRNKGNFPGRFSGRQFSNSRSEMNVSTLELGDSALYLCASSPATSGRLADTQYFGPGTRLTVL.

This clonotype was picked up a small number of times. The chain employs TRBV29-1 and TRBJ2-5; D is unresolved. The length of the CDR3 is 11 residues. Germline CDR1 and CDR2: SQVTM and ANQGSEA. Trimming took off 3 bases at V and 5 bases at J, with 7 bases between the two ends. CDR3 loop: CSVDLGETQYF. CDR3 in DNA: TGCAGCGTTGACTTGGGGGAGACCCAGTACTTC.

This rearrangement joins TRBV7-9 to TRBJ1-4; 7 nucleotides align to TRBD1. The CDR3 covers 15 residues. Germline values: CDR1 SEHNR, CDR2 FQNEAQ (reference sequence). V shed 1 base, J shed 5 bases, and the junction held 4 bases outside the gene matches. CDR3 sequence (DNA): TGTGCCAGCAGCTTAGTAGGGGGCGGGAATGAAAAACTGTTTTTT. Its translation: CASSLVGGGNEKLFF. Full variable domain (missing parts from reference TRBV7-9 and TRBJ1-4): DTGVSQNPRHKITKRGQNVTFRCDPISEHNRLYWYRQTLGQGPEFLTYFQNEAQLEKSRLLSDRFSAERPKGSFSTLEIQRTEQGDSAMYLCASSLVGGGNEKLFFGSGTQLSVL.

The rearrangement joins TRBV7-2 to TRBJ2-5; 8 bases match TRBD2. Germline CDR1 reads SGHTA; CDR2 reads FQGNSA. The V and J ends lost 2 bases and 4 bases, in that order; junction bases with no gene match: 6. The CDR3 has 15 residues. This chain's CDR3 is CASSLRGGRGETQYF. The CDR3 DNA is TGTGCCAGCAGCTTACGGGGGGGCCGAGGAGAGACCCAGTACTTC. Complete variable domain (other parts from reference TRBV7-2 and TRBJ2-5): GAGVSQSPSNKVTEKGKDVELRCDPISGHTALYWYRQSLGQGLEFLIYFQGNSAPDKSGLPSDRFSAERTGGSVSTLTIQRTQQEDSAVYLCASSLRGGRGETQYFGPGTRLLVL.

This clonotype has just a few counts. V and J are TRBV20-1 and TRBJ1-5; tentative D call: TRBD1 (5 bases). Germline loops: CDR1 DFQATT, CDR2 SNEGSKA (reference sequence). V dropped 4 bases and J dropped 2 bases, with 12 bases sitting between them. This CDR3 region has 14 residues. CDR3 loop: CSATSRVGNQPQHF. The CDR3 DNA follows: TGCAGTGCTACGTCCAGGGTAGGCAATCAGCCCCAGCATTTT.

V usage is TRBV29-1 and J usage is TRBJ2-3, with a possible D match to TRBD1 (6 bases). Germline V lookup: CDR1 SQVTM, CDR2 ANQGSEA. V was trimmed by 6 bases and J by 4 bases, leaving 11 bases between them. The CDR3 runs to 12 residues. This CDR3 is CSVDQGSDTQYF. The CDR3 coding sequence is TGCAGCGTAGACCAGGGGTCAGATACGCAGTATTTT.

The chain has TRBV7-2 and TRBJ1-2; the D gene is possibly TRBD1 (5 bases). Germline V gene sequence: CDR1 SGHTA, CDR2 FQGNSA. Trimming left V 4 bases short and J 6 bases short, with 15 bases between. The CDR3 extends over 14 amino acids. The CDR3 here is CASSSGGGSHGYTF. The CDR3 DNA reads TGTGCCAGCAGCTCTGGCGGGGGTAGCCATGGCTACACCTTC.

Notes on this clonotype: A much larger clone is a single base away; this may be a read error. The V and J genes are TRBV6-5 and TRBJ2-5; no firm D call. The DNA matches TRBJ2-7 better at its end, which makes the J call doubtful. In germline, CDR1 is MNHEY, CDR2 SVGAGI. The CDR3 spans 11 residues. In DNA, the CDR3 is TGTGCCATCGGAAAAACTCGCGAGCAGTACTTC. As protein: CAIGKTREQYF.

Details on this clonotype: The junction differs from germline at one of its ends, possibly a read error. V gene TRBV7-3 combines with J gene TRBJ2-3; tentatively, D is TRBD1 or TRBD2 (6 bases each). Per germline, CDR1 SGHTA and CDR2 FQGTGA. The CDR3 consists of 14 residues. This CDR3 is CAGSSGASTDTQYF. As DNA, the CDR3 is TGTGCCGGCAGCTCGGGGGCTAGCACAGATACGCAGTATTTT. The complete variable domain, with remaining parts taken from reference TRBV7-3 and TRBJ2-3, reads GAGVSQTPSNKVTEKGKYVELRCDPISGHTALYWYRQSLGQGPEFLIYFQGTGAADDSGLPNDRFFAVRPEGSVSTLKIQRTERGDSAVYLCAGSSGASTDTQYFGPGTRLTVL.